The TCR beta chain under discussion was sequenced for a study of blood T cell repertoires in COVID-19 (dated by TCRdb to 2018 to 2021). With regard to the full study: Samples covering the acute and convalescent phases of COVID-19 were provided by collaborators in the United States, Italy and Spain. The prospective study material was composed of cDNA or gDNA derived from T cells, B-cell-depleted T cells, or PBMCs. The dataset comprised deeply sampled blood TCRbeta repertoires from subjects exposed to, actively infected with, or recovered from COVID-19. The repertoires were released in a freely available public database intended as a resource for research on the immune response to SARS-CoV-2. The samples were drawn from the first 160 participants of the ongoing ImmuneRACE study and from under 1,500 subjects provided by 6 global collaborators. A de-identified subject ID, COVID-19 status, age in years and sex were almost always included in the sample metadata. Where available, HLA class I and class II types were obtained from metadata supplied by the sample provider rather than from assay-based typing.

From its cysteine to its phenylalanine, the CDR3 spans 15 amino acids. CDR3 DNA only is kept here, 45 bases in frame from base 1. Trimming takes 5 bases off V and 8 bases off J; junction bases not matched to a gene: 12. CDR1 and CDR2 are drawn from the germline V gene (reference sequence): LNHDA, SQIVND. To note about this clone: The antigen it recognizes is unknown. No qualities accompany the bases; no much larger clone lies one base away.

Study-wide conclusions, independent of this receptor: The quantity of clinical and demographic metadata differed by source and by participant and was supplied without curation.

Another Seattle source contributed samples from volunteer blood donors who had recovered from COVID-19. Collaborating institutions collected whole blood in K2EDTA tubes following their own protocols. For TCRbeta analysis, collaborator samples were shipped as frozen whole blood, as isolated PBMCs, or as DNA extracted from either sample type. TCRbeta CDR3 regions were amplified from genomic DNA using the immunoSEQ Assay, a bias-controlled multiplex PCR. The authors' analysis ran thus. The number of nucleated cells in each sample was estimated from the amplification of reference gene primers within the assay. To quantify the absolute abundance of each unique TCRbeta CDR3 rearrangement, sequence reads were collapsed and filtered. Productive Simpson clonality was computed per sample as the square root of Simpson's diversity index over productive rearrangements. Here the immuneACCESS table is served through TCRdb, limited to in-frame sequences with V and J called. Missing clones are a known gap in these copies; in checked studies unresolved V genes cover under half, and the rest lacks a known reason. D and trimming were read from the DNA, whereas the V and J calls and clone size are those reported in that table. The sample data list about 330,000 clones, and around 92% of these were observed just once. Jointly, the top ten make up about 6.8% of the sample.

Sequencing was done on a sample of peripheral blood. The V and J genes are TRBV19 and TRBJ2-1; TRBD1 matches 7 bases in the middle. The receptor was derived from a man aged 18 to 30 who had recovered from COVID-19. The CDR3 has the sequence CASSALHRGGDEQFF. The DNA sequence follows: TGTGCCAGTAGTGCGTTGCACAGGGGTGGGGATGAGCAGTTCTTC.